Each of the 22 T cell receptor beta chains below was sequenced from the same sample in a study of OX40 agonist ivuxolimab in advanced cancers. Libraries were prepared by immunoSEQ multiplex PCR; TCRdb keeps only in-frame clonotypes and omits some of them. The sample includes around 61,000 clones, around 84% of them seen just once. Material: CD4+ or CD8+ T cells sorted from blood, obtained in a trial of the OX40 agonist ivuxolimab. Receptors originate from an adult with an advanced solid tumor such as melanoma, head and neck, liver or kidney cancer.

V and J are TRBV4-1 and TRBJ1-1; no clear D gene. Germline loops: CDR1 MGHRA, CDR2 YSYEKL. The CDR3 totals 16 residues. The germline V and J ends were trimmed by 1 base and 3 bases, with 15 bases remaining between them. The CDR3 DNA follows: TGCGCCAGCAGCCAAGCGGTCGGGGTAAAGGACACTGAAGCTTTCTTT. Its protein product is CASSQAVGVKDTEAFF.

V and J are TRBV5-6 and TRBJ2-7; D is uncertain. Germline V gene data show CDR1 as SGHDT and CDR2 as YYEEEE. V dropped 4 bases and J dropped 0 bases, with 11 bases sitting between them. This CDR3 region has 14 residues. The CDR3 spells CASSPRLTSYEQYF. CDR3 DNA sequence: TGTGCCAGCAGCCCCCGACTGACCTCCTACGAGCAGTACTTC.

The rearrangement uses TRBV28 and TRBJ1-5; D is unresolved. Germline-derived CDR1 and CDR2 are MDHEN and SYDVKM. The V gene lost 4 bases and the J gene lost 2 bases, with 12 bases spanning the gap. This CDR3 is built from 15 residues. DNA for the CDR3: TGTGCCAGCAGTTCGGGCCTTAGGGGCAATCAGCCCCAGCATTTT. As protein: CASSSGLRGNQPQHF.

CDR3: CASSLVDREAFF. The CDR3 DNA follows: TGTGCCAGCAGCTTGGTGGACAGGGAAGCTTTCTTT. The gene calls are TRBV5-4 and TRBJ1-1, with 7 bases identical to TRBD1. The J segment lost 8 bases and the V segment lost 0 bases, leaving 1 base of the junction unmatched. The CDR3 contains 12 residues. Germline CDR1 SGHNT, CDR2 YYREEE (reference sequence).

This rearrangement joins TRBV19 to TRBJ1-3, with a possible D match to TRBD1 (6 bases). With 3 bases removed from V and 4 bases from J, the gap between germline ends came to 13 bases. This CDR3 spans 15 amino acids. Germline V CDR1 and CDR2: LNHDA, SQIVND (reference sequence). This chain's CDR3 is CASSMPLTGGNTIYF. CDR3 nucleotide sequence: TGTGCCAGTAGTATGCCCCTAACAGGGGGAAACACCATATATTTT.

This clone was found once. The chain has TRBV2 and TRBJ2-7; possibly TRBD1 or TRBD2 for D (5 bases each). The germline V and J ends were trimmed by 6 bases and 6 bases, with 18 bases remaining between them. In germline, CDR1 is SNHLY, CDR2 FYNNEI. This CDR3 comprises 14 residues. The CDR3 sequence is CASSGDRRGSEQYF. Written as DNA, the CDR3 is TGTGCCAGCAGCGGGGACCGCCGGGGAAGCGAGCAGTACTTC. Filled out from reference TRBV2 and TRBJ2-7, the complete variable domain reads EPEVTQTPSHQVTQMGQEVILRCVPISNHLYFYWYRQILGQKVEFLVSFYNNEISEKSEIFDDQFSVERPDGSNFTLKIRSTKLEDSAMYFCASSGDRRGSEQYFGPGTRLTVT.

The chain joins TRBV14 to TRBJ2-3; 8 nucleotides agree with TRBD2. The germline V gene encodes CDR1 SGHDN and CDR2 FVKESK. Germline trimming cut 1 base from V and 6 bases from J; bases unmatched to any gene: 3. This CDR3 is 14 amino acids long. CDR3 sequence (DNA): TGTGCCAGCAGCCAAGCAGGCGGGAGGGATACGCAGTATTTT. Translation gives CASSQAGGRDTQYF.

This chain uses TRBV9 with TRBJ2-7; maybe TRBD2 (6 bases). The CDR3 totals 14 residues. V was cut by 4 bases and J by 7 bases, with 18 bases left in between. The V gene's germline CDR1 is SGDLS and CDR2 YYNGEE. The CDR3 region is CASSPLSGVGEQYF. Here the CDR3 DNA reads TGTGCCAGCAGCCCCCTATCGGGAGTAGGGGAGCAGTACTTC.

This CDR3 is CSVGSRELLYEQYF. The CDR3 DNA reads TGCAGCGTTGGGTCCAGGGAACTTCTCTACGAGCAGTACTTC. J is TRBJ2-7 and V is TRBV29-1; a possible D gene is TRBD1 (5 bases). Germline V gene data show CDR1 as SQVTM and CDR2 as ANQGSEA. The CDR3 is 14 amino acids. The V end lost 4 bases, the J end lost 3 bases, and 16 bases lay between the germline ends.

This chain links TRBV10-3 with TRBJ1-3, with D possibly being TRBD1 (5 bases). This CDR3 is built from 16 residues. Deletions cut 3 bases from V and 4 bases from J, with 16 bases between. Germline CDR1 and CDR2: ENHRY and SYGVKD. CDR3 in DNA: TGTGCCATCAGTGACCCCGGGACGGTATACGGAAACACCATATATTTT. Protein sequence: CAISDPGTVYGNTIYF.

CDR3 bases: TGTGCCAGCAGCCCCCTCTGGCTTGAAGCTTTCTTT. It translates to CASSPLWLEAFF. The chain has TRBV7-2 and TRBJ1-1, with D unclear. V was trimmed by 5 bases and J by 7 bases, leaving 11 bases between them. The germline gives CDR1 SGHTA, CDR2 FQGNSA. This CDR3 is 12 amino acids long.

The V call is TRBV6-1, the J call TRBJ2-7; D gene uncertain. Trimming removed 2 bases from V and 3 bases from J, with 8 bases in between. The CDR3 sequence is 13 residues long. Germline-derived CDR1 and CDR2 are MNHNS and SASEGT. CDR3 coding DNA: TGTGCCAGCAGTGAAACGTTACACTACGAGCAGTACTTC. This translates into CASSETLHYEQYF.

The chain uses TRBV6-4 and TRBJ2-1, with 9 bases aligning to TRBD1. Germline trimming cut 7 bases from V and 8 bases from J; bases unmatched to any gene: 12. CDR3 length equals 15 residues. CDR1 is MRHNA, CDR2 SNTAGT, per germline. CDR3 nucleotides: TGTGCCAGCATACGACCGGGACAGGGAGGCGATGAGCAGTTCTTC. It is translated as CASIRPGQGGDEQFF.

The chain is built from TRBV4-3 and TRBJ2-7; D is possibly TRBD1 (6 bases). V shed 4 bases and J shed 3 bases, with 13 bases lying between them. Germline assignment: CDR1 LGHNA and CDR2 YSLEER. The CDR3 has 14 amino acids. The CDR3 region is CASSRGTINYEQYF. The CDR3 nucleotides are TGCGCCAGCAGCCGAGGGACAATCAACTACGAGCAGTACTTC.

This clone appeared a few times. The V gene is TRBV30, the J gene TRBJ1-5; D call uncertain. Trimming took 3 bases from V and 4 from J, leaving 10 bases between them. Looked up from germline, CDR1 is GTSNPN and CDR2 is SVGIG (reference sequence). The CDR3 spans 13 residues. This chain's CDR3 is CAWSPGPNQPQHF. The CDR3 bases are TGTGCCTGGAGCCCGGGCCCTAATCAGCCCCAGCATTTT.

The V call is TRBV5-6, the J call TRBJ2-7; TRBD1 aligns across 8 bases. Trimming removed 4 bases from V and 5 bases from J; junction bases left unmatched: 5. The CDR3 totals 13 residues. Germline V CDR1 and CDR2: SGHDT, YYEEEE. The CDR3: CASSLGQADEQYF. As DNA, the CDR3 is TGTGCCAGCAGCCTGGGACAGGCCGACGAGCAGTACTTC.

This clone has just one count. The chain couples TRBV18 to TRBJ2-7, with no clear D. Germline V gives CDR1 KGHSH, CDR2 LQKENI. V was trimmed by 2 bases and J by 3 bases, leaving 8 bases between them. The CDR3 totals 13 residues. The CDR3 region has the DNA TGTGCCAGCTCACCAGACCCCAACTACGAGCAGTACTTC. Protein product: CASSPDPNYEQYF.

The CDR3 sequence: CASSSRGLPNTDTQYF. In DNA form, the CDR3 reads TGTGCCAGCAGCTCTCGTGGGCTCCCCAACACAGATACGCAGTATTTT. The chain combines TRBV11-3 with TRBJ2-3, with D unclear. Germline CDR1 reads SGHNT; CDR2 reads YENEEA. The CDR3 spans 16 residues. Trimming pared 4 bases from V and 2 bases from J, leaving 16 bases between.

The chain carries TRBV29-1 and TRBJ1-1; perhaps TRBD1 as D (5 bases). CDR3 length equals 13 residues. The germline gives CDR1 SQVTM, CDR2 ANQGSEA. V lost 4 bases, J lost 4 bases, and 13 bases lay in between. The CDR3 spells CSVAPRGGTEAFF. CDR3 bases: TGCAGCGTTGCGCCCCGGGGGGGCACTGAAGCTTTCTTT. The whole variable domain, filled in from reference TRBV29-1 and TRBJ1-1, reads SAVISQKPSRDICQRGTSLTIQCQVDSQVTMMFWYRQQPGQSLTLIATANQGSEATYESGFVIDKFPISRPNLTFSTLTVSNMSPEDSSIYLCSVAPRGGTEAFFGQGTRLTVV.

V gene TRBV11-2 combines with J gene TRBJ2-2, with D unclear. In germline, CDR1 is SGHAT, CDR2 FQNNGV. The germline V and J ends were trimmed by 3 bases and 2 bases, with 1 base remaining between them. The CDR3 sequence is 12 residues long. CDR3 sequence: CASSFNTGELFF. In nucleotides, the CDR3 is TGTGCCAGCAGCTTTAACACCGGGGAGCTGTTTTTT.

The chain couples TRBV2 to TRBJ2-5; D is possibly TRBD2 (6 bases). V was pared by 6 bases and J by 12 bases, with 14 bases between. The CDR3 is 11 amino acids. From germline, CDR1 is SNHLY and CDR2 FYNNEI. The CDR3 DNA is TGTGCCAGCAGCCCCCGGGACTTCAAGTACTTC. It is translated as CASSPRDFKYF.

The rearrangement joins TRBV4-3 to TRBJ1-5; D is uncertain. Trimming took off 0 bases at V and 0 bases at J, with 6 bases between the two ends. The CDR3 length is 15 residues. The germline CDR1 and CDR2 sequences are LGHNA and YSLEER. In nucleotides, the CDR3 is TGCGCCAGCAGCCAAGATCCCAATAGCAATCAGCCCCAGCATTTT. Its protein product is CASSQDPNSNQPQHF.